This passage covers 3 T cell receptor beta chains from one sample sequenced in a study of human CD8 memory T cell subsets. Libraries for TCR beta were constructed using UMI-labeled 5' RACE. TCRdb derives one entry per CDR3 protein from the 5' RACE reads, leaving out DNA. The sample has thousands of distinct CDR3 sequences. Sequenced sample: CD8+ T cells from PBMCs. These receptors were taken from a human donor in good health.

Measured by frequency, this clonotype is medium-sized. The CDR3 spells CSARDRTDYEQYF. The chain couples TRBV20-1 to TRBJ2-7; TCRdb picks TRBD1, but there is no DNA to check that call. CDR3 length: 13 amino acids. CDR1 and CDR2 (germline): DFQATT, SNEGSKA (reference sequence).

Judged by frequency, this clonotype is medium-sized. The chain carries TRBV5-1 and TRBJ2-1. Germline loops: CDR1 SGHRS, CDR2 YFSETQ. CDR3 length: 14 amino acids. CDR3 region: CASSFPGNYNEQFF.

The chain carries TRBV28 and TRBJ2-5; the TCRdb call, TRBD1, lacks DNA for checking. CDR3 size: 15 residues. Germline assignment: CDR1 MDHEN and CDR2 SYDVKM. The CDR3: CASSLRTAPQETQYF.